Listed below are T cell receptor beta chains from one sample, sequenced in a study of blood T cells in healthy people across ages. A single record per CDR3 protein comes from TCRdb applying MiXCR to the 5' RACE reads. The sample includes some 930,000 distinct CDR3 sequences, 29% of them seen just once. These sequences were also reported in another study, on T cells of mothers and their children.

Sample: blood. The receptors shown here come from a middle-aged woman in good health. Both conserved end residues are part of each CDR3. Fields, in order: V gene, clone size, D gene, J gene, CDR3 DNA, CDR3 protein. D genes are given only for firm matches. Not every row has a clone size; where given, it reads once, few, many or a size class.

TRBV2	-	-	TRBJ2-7	TGTGCCAGCAGGGGGAACGGGTACGAGCAGTACTTC	CASRGNGYEQYF
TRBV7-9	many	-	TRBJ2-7	TGTGCCAGCAGCTCTACGCAGGGGTACGAGCAGTACTTC	CASSSTQGYEQYF
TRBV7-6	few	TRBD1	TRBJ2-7	TGTGCCAGCAACCCTACGGGACAGTACTACGAGCAGTACTTC	CASNPTGQYYEQYF
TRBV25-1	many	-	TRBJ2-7	TGTGCCAGCAGTGCTGCGGATTTCTACGAGCAGTACTTC	CASSAADFYEQYF
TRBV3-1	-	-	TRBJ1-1	TGTGCCAGCGGGAGTCGGGTCGCTGAAGCTTTCTTT	CASGSRVAEAFF
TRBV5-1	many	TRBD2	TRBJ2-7	TGCGCCAGCAGCTTGGCCATTGGAGCGGGGGCCATCGAGCAGTACTTC	CASSLAIGAGAIEQYF
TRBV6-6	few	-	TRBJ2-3	TGTGCCAGCAGACAGGGAAGCCTCGGTAGAGATACGCAGTATTTT	CASRQGSLGRDTQYF
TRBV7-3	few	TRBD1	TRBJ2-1	TGTGCCAGCAGCCCCCCCGGACAGGGGGCGGGTAAAATTTCCTACAATGAGCAGTTCTTC	CASSPPGQGAGKISYNEQFF
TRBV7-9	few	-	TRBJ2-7	TGTGCCAGCAGCTCCCTCTCGGGGGCGGGGGTCCACGAGCAGTACTTC	CASSSLSGAGVHEQYF
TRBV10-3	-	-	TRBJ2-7	TGTGCCAGCAGTGCATGGGACTACGAGCAGTACTTC	CASSAWDYEQYF
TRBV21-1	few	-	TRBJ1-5	TGTGCCAGCAGCCCTGGGGGACAGGGGTTTAGCAATCAGCCCCAGCATTTT	CASSPGGQGFSNQPQHF
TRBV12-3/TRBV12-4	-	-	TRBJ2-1	TGTGCCAGCAAGGGGGGCCTCGGTCCATGGGAGCAGTTCTTC	CASKGGLGPWEQFF
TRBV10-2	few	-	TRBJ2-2	TGCGCCAGCAGTGAAGGGCCTTACACCGGGGAGCTGTTTTTT	CASSEGPYTGELFF
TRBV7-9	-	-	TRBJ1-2	TGTGCCAACAGCCTAGATATGAACTATGGCTACACCTTC	CANSLDMNYGYTF
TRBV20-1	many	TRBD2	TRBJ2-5	TGCAGTGCTAGATCCGGACTAGCGGGGGCCGGGGAGACCCAGTACTTC	CSARSGLAGAGETQYF
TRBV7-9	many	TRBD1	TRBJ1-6	TGCGCCAGCAGCTTGTCGGGACAGGGCAATTCACCCCTCCACTTT	CASSLSGQGNSPLHF
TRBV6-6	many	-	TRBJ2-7	TGTGCCAGCAGTCCCCGGGACCAGGGGTTAGTCGAGCAGTACTTC	CASSPRDQGLVEQYF
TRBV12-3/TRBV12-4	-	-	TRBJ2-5	TGTGCCAGCAGCGAGATGCGGGGGCGCCGGGAGACCCAGTACTTC	CASSEMRGRRETQYF
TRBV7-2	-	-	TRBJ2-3	TGTGCCAGCAGTTACTCCCCCACGGATACGCAGTATTTT	CASSYSPTDTQYF
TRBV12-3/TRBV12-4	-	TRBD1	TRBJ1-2	TGTGCCAGCAGTTTTGGGACAGGGTACTTTGGCTACACCTTC	CASSFGTGYFGYTF
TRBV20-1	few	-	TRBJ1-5	TGCAGTGTTCCCCCCCGGGTACAGGGAAGCAATCAGCCCCAGCATTTT	CSVPPRVQGSNQPQHF
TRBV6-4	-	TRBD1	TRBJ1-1	TGTGCCAGCAGTGACTCGACAGGGGGTAGGACTGAAGCTTTCTTT	CASSDSTGGRTEAFF
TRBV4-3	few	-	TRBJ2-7	TGCGCCAGCAGCCAAGATCAGACTCCCCACGAGCAGTACTTC	CASSQDQTPHEQYF
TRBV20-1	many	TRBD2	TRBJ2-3	TGCAGTGCTCCCGACGGGGGGGGCGTCACAGATACGCAGTATTTT	CSAPDGGGVTDTQYF
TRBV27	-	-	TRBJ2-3	TGTGCCAGCAGCCAAGAAATGTCGGATACGCAGTATTTT	CASSQEMSDTQYF
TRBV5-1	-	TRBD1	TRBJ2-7	TGCGCCAGCAGCCTATGGACAGGGGAGGACGAGCAGTACTTC	CASSLWTGEDEQYF
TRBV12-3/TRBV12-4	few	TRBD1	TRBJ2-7	TGTGCCAGCAGTGCCCCCCGGACAGGGATCTACGAGCAGTACTTC	CASSAPRTGIYEQYF